The present TCR beta chain was sequenced within a study of T cell repertoires in cytomegalovirus infection. Via MiXCR, TCRdb re-called the reads, giving one row per CDR3 protein. The sample lists 50,000 or so distinct CDR3 sequences; over 15% were seen once. This clonotype was seen only once. Its target is not known. Per germline, CDR1 MNHEY and CDR2 SVGEGT. This CDR3 has 15 residues. J lost 2 bases, V lost 4 bases, and 8 bases had no gene match. This TCR derives from a human donor in good health (CMV status not recorded). Some clones in this sample may be carry-over from other donors' samples. The specimen comprised CD8+ T cells from cultured PBMCs, sampled from culture after CMV antigen stimulation. The chain has TRBV6-2 or TRBV6-3 and TRBJ2-7; 7 bases agree with TRBD1. The CDR3 DNA follows: TGTGCCAGCAGTTCTCTTGGGACAGCAACCTACGAGCAGTACTTC. Its protein product is CASSSLGTATYEQYF.